This is a list of T cell receptor beta chains from one sample in a study of blood T cell repertoires in COVID-19. Sequenced by immunoSEQ multiplex PCR; TCRdb stores in-frame clones only, minus some. Found here are more than 65,000 clones, around nine tenths of them singletons; the top ten hold over 5%. Sequencing was done on a sample of peripheral blood. These TCRs come from a man aged 55 to 70 with acute or convalescent COVID-19. The CDR3 runs from the conserved cysteine through the conserved F or W. Fields, in order: clone size, D gene, V gene, J gene, CDR3 DNA, CDR3 protein. The D gene is left open where the match is weak. A clone size is listed for some rows: how often the clone was seen (once, few, many), or a class if it is expanded.

clone size: .
D gene: TRBD2
V gene: TRBV19
J gene: TRBJ2-1
CDR3 DNA: TGTGCCAGTAGTCACGGGACTAGCGGGGTCGAGCAGTTCTTC
CDR3 protein: CASSHGTSGVEQFF

clone size: once
D gene: .
V gene: TRBV7-2
J gene: TRBJ1-2
CDR3 DNA: TGTGCCAGCAGCCCCTCGACAGGCAACTATGGCTACACCTTC
CDR3 protein: CASSPSTGNYGYTF

clone size: .
D gene: TRBD2
V gene: TRBV15
J gene: TRBJ2-1
CDR3 DNA: TGTGCCACCAGCAGAGGGTTAGCGGGGGGCGAGAATGAGCAGTTCTTC
CDR3 protein: CATSRGLAGGENEQFF

clone size: few
D gene: .
V gene: TRBV7-3
J gene: TRBJ1-2
CDR3 DNA: TGTGCCAGCAGCTTAAATTCAAGCTACACCTTC
CDR3 protein: CASSLNSSYTF

clone size: .
D gene: .
V gene: TRBV9
J gene: TRBJ1-1
CDR3 DNA: TGTGCCAGCAGCGTAGGGGGGCGCGGGAACACTGAAGCTTTCTTT
CDR3 protein: CASSVGGRGNTEAFF

clone size: once
D gene: .
V gene: TRBV18
J gene: TRBJ1-6
CDR3 DNA: TGTGCCAGCTCACCGCAAAGAGGACAGTCCAATTCACCCCTCCACTTT
CDR3 protein: CASSPQRGQSNSPLHF

clone size: .
D gene: .
V gene: TRBV9
J gene: TRBJ2-1
CDR3 DNA: TGTGCCAGCAGCGTAGTGGGGGCCGCCTGGGAAGGCTACAATGAGCAGTTCTTC
CDR3 protein: CASSVVGAAWEGYNEQFF

clone size: .
D gene: TRBD1
V gene: TRBV7-8
J gene: TRBJ1-2
CDR3 DNA: TGTGCCAGCAGCTGGACAGGGTGGGATGGCTACACCTTC
CDR3 protein: CASSWTGWDGYTF

clone size: .
D gene: TRBD1
V gene: TRBV6-5
J gene: TRBJ2-5
CDR3 DNA: TGTGCCAGCAGTTCCAGACAGGGGACCCAGTACTTC
CDR3 protein: CASSSRQGTQYF

clone size: .
D gene: TRBD1
V gene: TRBV11-2
J gene: TRBJ2-7
CDR3 DNA: TGTGCCAGCAGCCGACAGGGACCCTACGAGCAGTACTTC
CDR3 protein: CASSRQGPYEQYF

clone size: few
D gene: .
V gene: TRBV9
J gene: TRBJ1-6
CDR3 DNA: TGTGCCAGCGGCCGCTCCTATAATTCACCCCTCCACTTT
CDR3 protein: CASGRSYNSPLHF

clone size: .
D gene: TRBD1
V gene: TRBV20-1
J gene: TRBJ1-2
CDR3 DNA: TGCAGTGCTGACAGGGGTGGGGGCTACACCTTC
CDR3 protein: CSADRGGGYTF

clone size: .
D gene: .
V gene: TRBV19
J gene: TRBJ2-1
CDR3 DNA: TGTGCCAGTAGTATAGATCTGTGGAGGCAGAGCTCCTACAATGAGCAGTTCTTC
CDR3 protein: CASSIDLWRQSSYNEQFF

clone size: .
D gene: .
V gene: TRBV4-3
J gene: TRBJ1-4
CDR3 DNA: TGCGCCAGCAGCCAAGCTGGAGGGCCGGGGGAAAAACTGTTTTTT
CDR3 protein: CASSQAGGPGEKLFF

clone size: few
D gene: TRBD1
V gene: TRBV29-1
J gene: TRBJ1-2
CDR3 DNA: TGCAGCGTTGAAGACCGGGACAGCACCTATGGCTACACCTTC
CDR3 protein: CSVEDRDSTYGYTF

clone size: .
D gene: .
V gene: TRBV19
J gene: TRBJ1-1
CDR3 DNA: TGTGCCAGTATGGACAGATCTGGGAACACTGAAGCTTTCTTT
CDR3 protein: CASMDRSGNTEAFF

clone size: .
D gene: TRBD2
V gene: TRBV7-2
J gene: TRBJ2-3
CDR3 DNA: TGTGCCAGCAGCTTTCGCCCCACTAGCGGGGGCCGGTTGAGGGAAACGCAGTATTTT
CDR3 protein: CASSFRPTSGGRLRETQYF

clone size: .
D gene: .
V gene: TRBV6-6
J gene: TRBJ2-5
CDR3 DNA: TGTGCCAGCAGCCGATCCCCCGGAGGCGCTAGAGAGACCCAGTACTTC
CDR3 protein: CASSRSPGGARETQYF

clone size: .
D gene: .
V gene: TRBV10-2
J gene: TRBJ1-4
CDR3 DNA: TGCGCCAGCAGGGCAGCAGGGGAAGCTAATGAAAAACTGTTTTTT
CDR3 protein: CASRAAGEANEKLFF

clone size: .
D gene: .
V gene: TRBV4-3
J gene: TRBJ1-1
CDR3 DNA: TGCGCCAGCAGCCAAGACCCTAAGAACACTGAAGCTTTCTTT
CDR3 protein: CASSQDPKNTEAFF

clone size: .
D gene: .
V gene: TRBV9
J gene: TRBJ2-2
CDR3 DNA: TGTGCCAGCAGCGTAGGACAGAGTAACACCGGGGAGCTGTTTTTT
CDR3 protein: CASSVGQSNTGELFF

clone size: .
D gene: TRBD1
V gene: TRBV4-2
J gene: TRBJ1-1
CDR3 DNA: TGTGCCAGCAGCCCCGGACAGGGGTTCGAAGCTTTCTTT
CDR3 protein: CASSPGQGFEAFF

clone size: .
D gene: .
V gene: TRBV18
J gene: TRBJ1-1
CDR3 DNA: TGTGCCAGCTCACCCAAGGACATTAACACTGAAGCTTTCTTT
CDR3 protein: CASSPKDINTEAFF

clone size: .
D gene: TRBD1
V gene: TRBV4-2
J gene: TRBJ1-2
CDR3 DNA: TGTGCCAGCAGCGGGCTCGGGACAGGGATGAGAGGCTACACCTTC
CDR3 protein: CASSGLGTGMRGYTF

clone size: .
D gene: .
V gene: TRBV7-6
J gene: TRBJ2-1
CDR3 DNA: TGTGCCAGCAGCCCCACCTACAATGAGCAGTTCTTC
CDR3 protein: CASSPTYNEQFF

clone size: .
D gene: .
V gene: TRBV5-1
J gene: TRBJ1-1
CDR3 DNA: TGCGCCAGCAGCTTGGGCTTTCTCCGGGGAGCTTTCTTT
CDR3 protein: CASSLGFLRGAFF

clone size: .
D gene: .
V gene: TRBV7-7
J gene: TRBJ2-1
CDR3 DNA: TGTGCCAGCAGCCCTACACGATACAGGGACGAGCAGTTCTTC
CDR3 protein: CASSPTRYRDEQFF

clone size: .
D gene: TRBD1
V gene: TRBV11-2
J gene: TRBJ2-3
CDR3 DNA: TGTGCCAGTCAGGGGGCGCGCACAGATACGCAGTATTTT
CDR3 protein: CASQGARTDTQYF

clone size: .
D gene: .
V gene: TRBV6-2/TRBV6-3
J gene: TRBJ1-1
CDR3 DNA: TGTGCCAGCAGTACTCCACAGGTGGCGAACACTGAAGCTTTCTTT
CDR3 protein: CASSTPQVANTEAFF

clone size: .
D gene: .
V gene: TRBV27
J gene: TRBJ1-2
CDR3 DNA: TGTGCCAGCAGTCGGTCCGGGACTCTCTTTGGAGGCTACACCTTC
CDR3 protein: CASSRSGTLFGGYTF

clone size: .
D gene: .
V gene: TRBV5-1
J gene: TRBJ2-1
CDR3 DNA: TGCGCCAGCAGCTTGGCACCGATTAGCTCCTACAATGAGCAGTTCTTC
CDR3 protein: CASSLAPISSYNEQFF

clone size: .
D gene: .
V gene: TRBV7-2
J gene: TRBJ1-3
CDR3 DNA: TGTGCCAGCAGCCCCCCGAGGGGGGGCTCTGGAAACACCATATATTTT
CDR3 protein: CASSPPRGGSGNTIYF

clone size: .
D gene: .
V gene: TRBV7-8
J gene: TRBJ1-5
CDR3 DNA: TGTGCCAGCAGCTTAGGTAGCTGGTTAGTCGGACAGCCCCAGCATTTT
CDR3 protein: CASSLGSWLVGQPQHF

clone size: .
D gene: TRBD1
V gene: TRBV9
J gene: TRBJ2-6
CDR3 DNA: TGTGCCAGCAGCGTAGGACAGGGTCCCGGGGCCAACGTCCTGACTTTC
CDR3 protein: CASSVGQGPGANVLTF

clone size: .
D gene: .
V gene: TRBV6-5
J gene: TRBJ1-1
CDR3 DNA: TGTGCCAGCAGTCCCTCGAACAGATTCACTGAAGCTTTCTTT
CDR3 protein: CASSPSNRFTEAFF

clone size: .
D gene: .
V gene: TRBV18
J gene: TRBJ2-7
CDR3 DNA: TGTGCCAGCTCACCGAGCATTTTAACCTACGAGCAGTACTTC
CDR3 protein: CASSPSILTYEQYF

clone size: .
D gene: TRBD1
V gene: TRBV5-1
J gene: TRBJ2-7
CDR3 DNA: TGCGCCAGCAGCATAAACGTCGACAGGGGCCCCGAGCAGTACTTC
CDR3 protein: CASSINVDRGPEQYF

clone size: .
D gene: TRBD2
V gene: TRBV6-2/TRBV6-3
J gene: TRBJ2-3
CDR3 DNA: TGTGCCAGCAGTTACTCGTTCGCTAGCGGACTCACAGATACGCAGTATTTT
CDR3 protein: CASSYSFASGLTDTQYF

clone size: once
D gene: TRBD1
V gene: TRBV6-2/TRBV6-3
J gene: TRBJ1-2
CDR3 DNA: TGTGCCAGCAGTTCCCAAACCACGACAGGGATGCATGGCTACACCTTC
CDR3 protein: CASSSQTTTGMHGYTF

clone size: .
D gene: .
V gene: TRBV2
J gene: TRBJ1-1
CDR3 DNA: TGTGCCAGCAGTGAAGCGCTGGGGACTCAAATCCTTGGGGGTGAAGCTTTCTTT
CDR3 protein: CASSEALGTQILGGEAFF

clone size: .
D gene: .
V gene: TRBV27
J gene: TRBJ2-3
CDR3 DNA: TGTGCCAGCAGCTTGAAAGAGGGTGGGACAGATACGCAGTATTTT
CDR3 protein: CASSLKEGGTDTQYF

clone size: .
D gene: .
V gene: TRBV4-3
J gene: TRBJ2-3
CDR3 DNA: TGCGCCAGCAGCCCCGCCGGGGTATCCTCTCCAGATACGCAGTATTTT
CDR3 protein: CASSPAGVSSPDTQYF

clone size: .
D gene: TRBD1
V gene: TRBV10-2
J gene: TRBJ1-4
CDR3 DNA: TGCGCCAGCAGTGACAGGGGGCGAGCTAATGAAAAACTGTTTTTT
CDR3 protein: CASSDRGRANEKLFF

clone size: once
D gene: .
V gene: TRBV10-3
J gene: TRBJ2-7
CDR3 DNA: TGTGCCATCAGTGAGTCAGCGGGTTCCCCCGAGCAGTACTTC
CDR3 protein: CAISESAGSPEQYF